A selection of T cell receptor beta chains follows, all from one sample in a study of lymphopenia after photon versus proton radiotherapy. Some clones are missing from TCRdb's copy, which holds only in-frame ones; the method was immunoSEQ multiplex PCR. Among under 80,000 clones listed, 75% to 90% were seen once. The sample consisted of peripheral blood, taken from a patient treated with photon-based radiotherapy. All receptors come from a man aged 35 to 55 with gastric cancer. CDR3s include the opening cysteine and the closing phenylalanine or tryptophan. D genes are given only for firm matches. Part of the rows lack a size; the others show once, few, many or a class for expanded clones.

D | size | length | J | V | CDR3 | DNA
NA | once | 14 | TRBJ1-2 | TRBV5-8 | CASSFGGGNYGYTF | TGTGCCAGCAGCTTCGGCGGGGGTAACTATGGCTACACCTTC
TRBD1 | NA | 16 | TRBJ2-3 | TRBV9 | CASSVGAGGNTDTQYF | TGTGCCAGCAGCGTAGGAGCAGGGGGAAACACAGATACGCAGTATTTT
NA | NA | 14 | TRBJ1-1 | TRBV7-8 | CASSTYDSNTEAFF | TGTGCCAGCAGCACTTACGACTCGAACACTGAAGCTTTCTTT
NA | NA | 12 | TRBJ2-1 | TRBV5-1 | CASSQGGNEQFF | TGCGCCAGCAGCCAGGGGGGAAACGAGCAGTTCTTC
NA | NA | 12 | TRBJ2-2 | TRBV6-1 | CASSETGSALFF | TGTGCCAGCAGTGAAACTGGCTCAGCATTGTTTTTT
NA | NA | 15 | TRBJ2-3 | TRBV5-1 | CASRLAGAPTDTQYF | TGCGCCAGCAGGCTGGCAGGGGCTCCCACAGATACGCAGTATTTT
TRBD1 | NA | 15 | TRBJ1-2 | TRBV4-2 | CASSQDHPGGYGYTF | TGTGCCAGCAGCCAAGATCATCCAGGGGGCTATGGCTACACCTTC
NA | NA | 13 | TRBJ1-1 | TRBV7-8 | CASSTDRIGEAFF | TGTGCCAGCAGTACAGACAGGATCGGGGAAGCTTTCTTT
TRBD1 | NA | 15 | TRBJ2-3 | TRBV10-3 | CAISGKGTGTDTQYF | TGTGCCATCAGTGGGAAGGGGACAGGCACAGATACGCAGTATTTT
NA | NA | 14 | TRBJ1-2 | TRBV30 | CAWTRRESNYGYTF | TGTGCCTGGACACGACGGGAATCCAACTATGGCTACACCTTC
TRBD1 | NA | 14 | TRBJ2-7 | TRBV19 | CASSRDRGLGEQYF | TGTGCCAGTAGCAGGGACAGGGGGCTGGGTGAGCAGTACTTC
NA | NA | 17 | TRBJ1-1 | TRBV6-4 | CASSDSLTGRTITEAFF | TGTGCCAGCAGTGACTCGTTGACGGGGCGTACGATAACTGAAGCTTTCTTT
TRBD1 | NA | 18 | TRBJ2-5 | TRBV18 | CASSPRGRTGGNQETQYF | TGTGCCAGCTCACCCCGGGGAAGGACAGGGGGCAACCAAGAGACCCAGTACTTC
NA | NA | 14 | TRBJ2-2 | TRBV13 | CAFWDRSNTGELFF | TGTGCCTTCTGGGACCGCTCGAACACCGGGGAGCTGTTTTTT
NA | NA | 12 | TRBJ1-1 | TRBV18 | CASSPLPFEAFF | TGTGCCAGCTCACCCCTGCCCTTCGAAGCTTTCTTT
TRBD2 | NA | 13 | TRBJ2-5 | TRBV29-1 | CSVDVGGAETQYF | TGCAGCGTTGACGTCGGGGGGGCGGAGACCCAGTACTTC
NA | few | 14 | TRBJ1-6 | TRBV30 | CAWSVQGRNSPLHF | TGTGCCTGGAGTGTACAGGGCAGAAATTCACCCCTCCACTTT
TRBD1 | NA | 15 | TRBJ2-7 | TRBV11-2 | CASSGGTGSGYEQYF | TGTGCCAGCAGCGGGGGGACAGGGAGCGGCTACGAGCAGTACTTC
TRBD1 | NA | 13 | TRBJ1-5 | TRBV18 | CASSQGGDQPQHF | TGTGCCAGCTCCCAGGGGGGGGATCAGCCCCAGCATTTT
TRBD1 | NA | 14 | TRBJ1-2 | TRBV18 | CASSPSGTDYGYTF | TGTGCCAGCTCACCTTCCGGGACAGACTATGGCTACACCTTC
NA | few | 14 | TRBJ2-7 | TRBV18 | CASSSRGAHYEQYF | TGTGCCAGCTCCTCGAGGGGGGCCCACTACGAGCAGTACTTC
NA | NA | 15 | TRBJ1-5 | TRBV30 | CAWSATSTADQPQHF | TGTGCCTGGAGCGCAACCTCGACGGCAGATCAGCCCCAGCATTTT
NA | NA | 11 | TRBJ2-5 | TRBV25-1 | CASRSLGEQYF | TGTGCCAGCAGGTCCCTAGGGGAGCAGTACTTC
NA | once | 13 | TRBJ1-6 | TRBV7-8 | CASRTDRWEPLHF | TGTGCCAGCAGAACCGACAGGTGGGAGCCCCTCCACTTT